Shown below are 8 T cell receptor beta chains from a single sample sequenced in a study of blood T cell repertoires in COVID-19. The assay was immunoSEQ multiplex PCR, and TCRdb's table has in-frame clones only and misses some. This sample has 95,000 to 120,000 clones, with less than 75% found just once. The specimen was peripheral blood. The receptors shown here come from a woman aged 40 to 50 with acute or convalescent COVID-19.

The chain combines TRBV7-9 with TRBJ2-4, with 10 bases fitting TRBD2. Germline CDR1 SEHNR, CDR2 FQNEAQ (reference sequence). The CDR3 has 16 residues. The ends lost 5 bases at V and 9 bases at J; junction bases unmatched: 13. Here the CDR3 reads CASSPTSSGGAPIQYF. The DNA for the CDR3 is TGTGCCAGCAGCCCCACCTCCAGCGGGGGGGCCCCCATTCAGTACTTC.

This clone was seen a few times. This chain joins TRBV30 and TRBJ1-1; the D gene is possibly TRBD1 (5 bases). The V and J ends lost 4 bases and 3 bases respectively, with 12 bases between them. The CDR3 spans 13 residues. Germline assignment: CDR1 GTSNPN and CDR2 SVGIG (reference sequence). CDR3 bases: TGTGCCTGGACGGGGGGTATCGACACTGAAGCTTTCTTT. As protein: CAWTGGIDTEAFF.

The CDR3 coding sequence is TGTGCCAGCTCACCACGAGGTTCGGCTAATGAAAAACTGTTTTTT. Translating it yields CASSPRGSANEKLFF. V is TRBV18 and J is TRBJ1-4; no clear D. Germline V gene lookup returns CDR1 KGHSH and CDR2 LQKENI. This CDR3 region has 15 residues. The V gene lost 1 base and the J gene lost 3 bases, with 9 bases spanning the gap.

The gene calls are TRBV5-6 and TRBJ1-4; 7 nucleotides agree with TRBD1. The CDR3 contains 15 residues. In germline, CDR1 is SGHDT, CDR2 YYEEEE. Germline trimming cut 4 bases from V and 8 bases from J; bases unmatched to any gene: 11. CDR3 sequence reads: CASSPGTARPEKLFF. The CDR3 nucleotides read TGTGCCAGCAGCCCAGGGACAGCGCGCCCGGAAAAACTGTTTTTT.

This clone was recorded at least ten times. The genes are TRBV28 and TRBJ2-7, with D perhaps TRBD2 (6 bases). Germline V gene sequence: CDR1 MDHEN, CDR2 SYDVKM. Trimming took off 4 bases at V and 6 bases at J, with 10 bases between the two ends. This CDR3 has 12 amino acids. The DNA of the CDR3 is TGTGCCAGCAGTTCCACGGGAGTCGAGCAGTACTTC. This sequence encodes CASSSTGVEQYF.

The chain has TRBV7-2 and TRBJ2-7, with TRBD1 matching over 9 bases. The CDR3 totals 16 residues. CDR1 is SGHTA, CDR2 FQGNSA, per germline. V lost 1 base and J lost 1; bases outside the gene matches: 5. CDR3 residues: CASSLGGQGGSYEQYF. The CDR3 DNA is TGTGCCAGCAGCTTAGGGGGACAGGGTGGGTCCTACGAGCAGTACTTC.

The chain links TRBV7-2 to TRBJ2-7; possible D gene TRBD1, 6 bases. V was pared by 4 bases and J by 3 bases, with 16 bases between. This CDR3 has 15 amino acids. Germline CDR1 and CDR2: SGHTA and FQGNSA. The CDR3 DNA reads TGTGCCAGCAGCTCCCGACAGGCGCGCAGCTACGAGCAGTACTTC. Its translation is CASSSRQARSYEQYF.

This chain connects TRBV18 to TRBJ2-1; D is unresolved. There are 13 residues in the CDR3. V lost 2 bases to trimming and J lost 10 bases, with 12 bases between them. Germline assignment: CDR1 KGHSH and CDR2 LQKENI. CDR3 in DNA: TGTGCCAGCTCACCAGGAGATAGGCGGGAGCAGTTCTTC. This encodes CASSPGDRREQFF. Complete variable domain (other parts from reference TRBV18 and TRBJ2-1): NAGVMQNPRHLVRRRGQEARLRCSPMKGHSHVYWYRQLPEEGLKFMVYLQKENIIDESGMPKERFSAEFPKEGPSILRIQQVVRGDSAAYFCASSPGDRREQFFGPGTRLTVL.